The 8 T cell receptor beta chains below were found in one sample sequenced in a study of cytomegalovirus exposure and HLA in healthy donors. PCR was performed using 60 Vbeta and 13 Jbeta primers. Profiled with immunoSEQ multiplex PCR; TCRdb holds only in-frame clones, not every one. The sample has fewer than 110,000 clones, 65% to 80% seen once. The sequencing input was PBMCs. These receptors came from a man aged 45 to 65 in good health and CMV-seronegative.

The table lists this clone with a count of one. The rearrangement uses TRBV6-1 and TRBJ1-1, with 8 bases aligning to TRBD1. Germline CDR1 reads MNHNS; CDR2 reads SASEGT. This CDR3 has 14 residues. V gave up 5 bases and J gave up 5 bases; unmatched junction bases: 7. The CDR3 spells CASSSHRGSTEAFF. CDR3 coding DNA: TGTGCCAGCAGTTCCCACAGGGGGAGTACTGAAGCTTTCTTT.

This clone was detected only once. V gene TRBV9 combines with J gene TRBJ1-6; 8 bases are a match to TRBD1. The CDR3 length is 17 residues. J lost 7 bases, V lost 0 bases, and 9 bases had no gene match. Germline V gene data show CDR1 as SGDLS and CDR2 as YYNGEE. In nucleotides, the CDR3 is TGTGCCAGCAGCGTAGCTTTTGGACAGGGATCAAATTCACCCCTCCACTTT. Translating it yields CASSVAFGQGSNSPLHF. Full variable domain (rest looked up from reference TRBV9 and TRBJ1-6): DSGVTQTPKHLITATGQRVTLRCSPRSGDLSVYWYQQSLDQGLQFLIQYYNGEERAKGNILERFSAQQFPDLHSELNLSSLELGDSALYFCASSVAFGQGSNSPLHFGNGTRLTVT.

This chain connects TRBV9 to TRBJ1-1; 8 bases agree with TRBD1. CDR1 SGDLS and CDR2 YYNGEE come from the germline V gene. The V and J ends lost 2 bases and 6 bases, in that order; junction bases with no gene match: 9. The CDR3 runs 15 residues. CDR3 bases: TGTGCCAGCAGCGTTCGGACAGGGCAAGGCGCTGAAGCTTTCTTT. It yields the protein CASSVRTGQGAEAFF.

This clone is a singleton in its sample. V usage is TRBV5-1 and J usage is TRBJ2-3; 8 bases match TRBD2. After removal of 4 bases from V and 7 bases from J, the junction contained 17 bases not matched to a gene. Germline CDR1 and CDR2: SGHRS and YFSETQ. The CDR3 runs 17 residues. The CDR3 DNA is TGCGCCAGCAGCAACTCCTTTGTTGCGGGAGGTGGGAATACGCAGTATTTT. Protein sequence: CASSNSFVAGGGNTQYF.

The rearrangement uses TRBV19 and TRBJ2-2; D not resolved. V lost 0 bases and J lost 9, with 14 bases in between. Germline-derived CDR1 and CDR2 are LNHDA and SQIVND (reference sequence). The CDR3 runs to 15 residues. The CDR3 region has the DNA TGTGCCAGTAGTATAGATCCGCAGTATGGGCGGGAGCTGTTTTTT. Amino acid sequence: CASSIDPQYGRELFF.

This clone has only one observation. This chain uses TRBV6-1 with TRBJ2-7, with D tentatively TRBD2 (7 bases). Between the trimmed V and J ends, which lost 3 bases and 4 bases, there was a span of 16 bases. The CDR3 runs to 15 residues. CDR1 is MNHNS, CDR2 SASEGT, per germline. The CDR3 DNA is TGTGCCAGCAGTGAGGGGGGGACACGGGGATACGAGCAGTACTTC. Its translation is CASSEGGTRGYEQYF.

This chain joins TRBV19 and TRBJ1-6, with TRBD1 identical over 8 bases. This CDR3 is 15 amino acids long. CDR1 is LNHDA and CDR2 is SQIVND in the germline V gene (reference sequence). V trimming: 5 bases; J trimming: 7 bases; junction bases outside the gene matches: 7. In DNA, the CDR3 is TGTGCCAGTAGTGTGACAGGGGACTACAATTCACCCCTCCACTTT. Translating gives CASSVTGDYNSPLHF.

The rearrangement uses TRBV18 and TRBJ2-2; the D gene is possibly TRBD1 (6 bases). Germline CDR1 KGHSH, CDR2 LQKENI. With 2 bases removed from V and 6 bases from J, the gap between germline ends came to 19 bases. This CDR3 has 17 residues. Here the CDR3 DNA reads TGTGCCAGCTCACCAAAAACGCCCGGGACAAGCCCCGGGGAGCTGTTTTTT. This encodes CASSPKTPGTSPGELFF.